The 30 T cell receptor beta chains given below trace back to one sample, sequenced in a study of T cells after yellow fever vaccination. MiXCR, run by TCRdb on the 5' RACE reads, gives a single entry per CDR3 protein. Of 250,000 or so distinct CDR3 sequences listed, 3.6% are singletons. Material: PBMCs, obtained 15 days after the yellow fever booster vaccination. The receptor source for this set is a man aged 18 to 29 who received the YFV17D yellow fever vaccine.

This clonotype was seen ten or more times. This sequence joins TRBV6-4 and TRBJ1-4; 8 nucleotides line up with TRBD1. Germline lookup yields CDR1 MRHNA and CDR2 SNTAGT. Losses at the gene ends were 0 bases for V and 0 bases for J; bases not matched to a gene: 9. This CDR3 contains 19 residues. In DNA, the CDR3 is TGTGCCAGCAGTGACTCTTGGACAGGGTGGTCCGCAACTAATGAAAAACTGTTTTTT. This encodes CASSDSWTGWSATNEKLFF.

This clonotype was seen repeatedly, ten times or more. The V gene is TRBV29-1, the J gene TRBJ2-5, with D unclear. CDR1 is SQVTM and CDR2 is ANQGSEA in the germline V gene. CDR3 length: 10 amino acids. With 4 bases removed from V and 4 bases from J, the gap between germline ends came to 4 bases. CDR3 nucleotide sequence: TGCAGCGTTGTAATAGAGACCCAGTACTTC. It is translated as CSVVIETQYF.

There are many counts of this clonotype. The chain is built from TRBV14 and TRBJ2-7; D gene ambiguous. Germline CDR1 SGHDN, CDR2 FVKESK. The CDR3 has 13 amino acids. V was shortened by 5 bases and J by 5 bases, with 13 bases between the two germline ends. CDR3 in DNA: TGTGCCAGCAGCGACGAAAGGCGGCACGAGCAGTACGTC. It translates to CASSDERRHEQYV.

This clonotype appeared many times. V usage is TRBV4-3 and J usage is TRBJ1-6; weak D call: TRBD1 (6 bases). The CDR3 runs 14 residues. Between the trimmed V and J ends, which lost 1 base and 5 bases, there was a span of 6 bases. Germline CDR1 and CDR2: LGHNA and YSLEER. DNA of the CDR3: TGCGCCAGCAGCCAAGGACAGGATAATTCACCCCTCCACTTT. This translates into CASSQGQDNSPLHF.

The table lists this clonotype with a few counts. The chain joins TRBV14 to TRBJ2-3; TRBD2 matches at 9 bases. The CDR3 has 14 residues. Germline lookup yields CDR1 SGHDN and CDR2 FVKESK. V shed 5 bases, J shed 6 bases, and the junction held 6 bases outside the gene matches. This CDR3 reads CASSSGLARDTQYF. As DNA, the CDR3 is TGTGCCAGCAGCTCGGGACTAGCTCGGGATACGCAGTATTTT.

Many counts were recorded for this clonotype. V gene TRBV15 combines with J gene TRBJ2-5; 9 bases are shared with TRBD2. After removal of 0 bases from V and 4 bases from J, the junction contained 9 bases not matched to a gene. Germline CDR1 and CDR2: LNHNV and YYDKDF (reference sequence). The CDR3 totals 17 residues. The CDR3 region is CATSREKISGGGETQYF. CDR3 nucleotides: TGTGCCACCAGCAGAGAAAAAATTAGCGGGGGCGGAGAGACCCAGTACTTC. The full variable domain, with the rest looked up from reference TRBV15 and TRBJ2-5, is DAMVIQNPRYQVTQFGKPVTLSCSQTLNHNVMYWYQQKSSQAPKLLFHYYDKDFNNEADTPDNFQSRRPNTSFCFLDIRSPGLGDTAMYLCATSREKISGGGETQYFGPGTRLLVL.

The rearrangement uses TRBV13 and TRBJ1-4; 8 bases are shared with TRBD1. CDR1 and CDR2 from the germline V gene are PRHDT and FYEKMQ (reference sequence). V lost 5 bases to trimming and J lost 13 bases; unmatched junction nucleotides: 6. This CDR3 region has 12 residues. This CDR3 is CASSPQGGPLFF. CDR3 in DNA: TGTGCCAGCAGCCCACAGGGGGGACCACTGTTTTTT.

In this sample, this clonotype turned up many times. The CDR3 region has the DNA TGTGCCAGCAGACACGAAGCGGGGGGAGGTGATACGCAGTATTTT. Protein sequence: CASRHEAGGGDTQYF. The chain carries TRBV7-8 and TRBJ2-3; 9 bases align to TRBD2. Germline-derived CDR1 and CDR2 are SGHVS and FQNEAQ. The CDR3 loop spans 15 amino acids. The junction had 10 bases not matched to a gene; V was cut back by 6 bases and J by 6 bases.

The sample holds many counts of this clonotype. The CDR3 DNA is TGTGCCAGCAGCTTAGCGCCGAACCCCCTTGCCGGGGAGCTGTTTTTT. It encodes CASSLAPNPLAGELFF. The chain combines TRBV7-9 with TRBJ2-2; no clear D. The V end was cut by 0 bases, the J end by 6 bases, with 14 bases between. Looked up from germline, CDR1 is SEHNR and CDR2 is FQNEAQ (reference sequence). The CDR3 sequence is 16 residues long.

This clonotype was recorded at least ten times. CDR3 in DNA: TGCAGTGCTGATCGAGTGCCTAGGCGGAACACTGAAGCTTTCTTT. It translates to CSADRVPRRNTEAFF. The rearrangement uses TRBV20-1 and TRBJ1-1; D is uncertain. Trimming took 5 bases from V and 1 from J, leaving 17 bases between them. The CDR3 spans 15 residues. Germline CDR1 is DFQATT and CDR2 is SNEGSKA (reference sequence).

Many counts were recorded for this clonotype. V and J are TRBV6-6 and TRBJ1-2; TRBD1 is a possible D gene (6 bases). The V end lost 4 bases, the J end lost 3 bases, and 9 bases lay between the germline ends. Germline V CDR1 and CDR2: MNHNY, SVGAGI (reference sequence). The CDR3 totals 13 residues. CDR3 nucleotide sequence: TGTGCCAGCAGTTCAGGGGCCTACTATGGCTACACCTTC. This sequence encodes CASSSGAYYGYTF.

This clonotype has ten or more counts. V and J are TRBV6-2 or TRBV6-3 and TRBJ2-3; 7 positions agree with TRBD2. This CDR3 comprises 14 residues. The V segment lost 8 bases and the J segment 2 bases; nucleotides outside the gene matches: 7. Germline V CDR1 and CDR2: MNHEY, SVGEGT. This CDR3 is CASGAGLVTDTQYF. The CDR3 DNA is TGTGCCAGCGGAGCGGGGTTAGTCACAGATACGCAGTATTTT.

This clonotype was recorded at least ten times. CDR3 amino acids: CASSLLAGGNNEQFF. CDR3 in DNA: TGTGCCAGCAGCCTACTAGCGGGGGGCAACAATGAGCAGTTCTTC. The chain joins TRBV28 to TRBJ2-1; 12 bases are a match to TRBD2. The V and J ends lost 6 bases and 5 bases, in that order; junction bases with no gene match: 5. This CDR3 has 15 amino acids. Germline CDR1 is MDHEN and CDR2 is SYDVKM.

This clonotype appeared many times. V and J are TRBV20-1 and TRBJ2-3; 9 nucleotides match TRBD1. J gave up 5 bases and V 4 bases, and 10 bases lay outside the gene matches. Germline V CDR1 and CDR2: DFQATT, SNEGSKA (reference sequence). The CDR3 is made up of 15 amino acids. The CDR3 DNA follows: TGCAGTGCTAACTCCGGGACAGGGCTTCAAGATACGCAGTATTTT. The encoded protein is CSANSGTGLQDTQYF.

In this sample, this clonotype turned up many times. This rearrangement joins TRBV4-3 to TRBJ2-1; D could derive from TRBD1 or TRBD2 (5 bases each). CDR1 is LGHNA and CDR2 is YSLEER in the germline V gene. The length of the CDR3 is 17 residues. V was shortened by 0 bases and J by 3 bases, with 15 bases between the two germline ends. The CDR3 DNA is TGCGCCAGCAGCCAAGACTTCCCGGGACGTAACTACAATGAGCAGTTCTTC. Protein: CASSQDFPGRNYNEQFF.

This clonotype was observed a few times. The chain uses TRBV20-1 and TRBJ2-5, with D tentatively TRBD2 (5 bases). Germline assignment: CDR1 DFQATT and CDR2 SNEGSKA (reference sequence). There are 14 residues in the CDR3. V shed 0 bases and J shed 8 bases, with 16 bases lying between them. This CDR3 reads CSARDATRPNTQYF. The CDR3 DNA is TGCAGTGCTAGAGATGCTACTAGGCCTAATACCCAGTACTTC.

This clonotype appeared many times. The chain is built from TRBV6-2 or TRBV6-3 and TRBJ2-3, with no clear D. CDR1 is MNHEY, CDR2 SVGEGT, per germline. Trimming left V 6 bases short and J 8 bases short, with 12 bases between. CDR3 length: 12 residues. The CDR3 protein is CASSLTVLTQYF. CDR3 bases: TGTGCCAGCAGCCTAACGGTGCTTACGCAGTATTTT.

In this sample, this clonotype turned up many times. The J gene is TRBJ2-3, the V gene TRBV9, with TRBD1 matching over 10 bases. From germline, CDR1 is SGDLS and CDR2 YYNGEE. V trimming: 1 base; J trimming: 8 bases; junction bases outside the gene matches: 7. The CDR3 runs to 15 residues. The CDR3 DNA reads TGTGCCAGCAGCGTATCTGGGACAGGGGCTGGTACGCAGTATTTT. Its protein product is CASSVSGTGAGTQYF.

At least ten counts were recorded for this clonotype. This chain uses TRBV5-6 with TRBJ2-7, with D unclear. CDR1 SGHDT and CDR2 YYEEEE come from the germline V gene. The V end lost 1 base, the J end lost 2 bases, and 4 bases lay between the germline ends. The CDR3 is made up of 12 amino acids. CDR3 in amino acids: CASSLYTYEQYV. Written as DNA, the CDR3 is TGTGCCAGCAGCTTGTATACCTACGAGCAGTACGTC.

The table lists this clonotype with many counts. This chain links TRBV14 with TRBJ2-7; D possibly corresponds to TRBD1 (6 bases). V lost 1 base to trimming and J lost 5 bases, with 12 bases between them. Germline loops: CDR1 SGHDN, CDR2 FVKESK. The CDR3 is 14 amino acids. The CDR3 DNA sequence: TGTGCCAGCAGCCAAGGGGGGCCGGGGAACGAGCAGTACGTC. Amino acids: CASSQGGPGNEQYV.

This clonotype was seen many times. The chain is built from TRBV5-1 and TRBJ1-1; the match to TRBD1 covers 8 bases. Germline V gives CDR1 SGHRS, CDR2 YFSETQ. J gave up 4 bases and V 3 bases, and 11 bases lay outside the gene matches. This CDR3 contains 16 residues. CDR3: CASSSSAGGEGTEAFF. The CDR3 nucleotides are TGCGCCAGCAGCTCTTCTGCAGGGGGCGAAGGCACTGAAGCTTTCTTT.

This clonotype was counted at least ten times. J is TRBJ1-5 and V is TRBV28; no clear D gene. V lost 3 bases to trimming and J lost 7 bases, with 10 bases between them. The CDR3 loop spans 13 amino acids. The V gene's germline CDR1 is MDHEN and CDR2 SYDVKM. DNA of the CDR3: TGTGCCAGCAGTTTCGGCAGAGAACAGCCCCAGCATTTT. Its protein product is CASSFGREQPQHF. The variable domain in full, with the rest retrieved from reference TRBV28 and TRBJ1-5, is DVKVTQSSRYLVKRTGEKVFLECVQDMDHENMFWYRQDPGLGLRLIYFSYDVKMKEKGDIPEGYSVSREKKERFSLILESASTNQTSMYLCASSFGREQPQHFGDGTRLSIL.

This clonotype has at least ten counts. This sequence joins TRBV6-6 and TRBJ1-4; D is unresolved. V was clipped by 2 bases and J by 0 bases, with 4 bases between them. The germline V gene encodes CDR1 MNHNY and CDR2 SVGAGI (reference sequence). CDR3 size: 14 residues. The CDR3 DNA reads TGTGCCAGCAGTTACCTTGCAACTAATGAAAAACTGTTTTTT. It translates to CASSYLATNEKLFF.

At least ten counts were recorded for this clonotype. The chain employs TRBV5-1 and TRBJ2-5; D is perhaps TRBD2 (6 bases). Trimming pared 4 bases from V and 3 bases from J, leaving 13 bases between. CDR1 is SGHRS, CDR2 YFSETQ, per germline. CDR3 length: 14 residues. CDR3 nucleotides: TGCGCCAGCAGCACCCTGGGGGGAGAAGAGACCCAGTACTTC. Its translation is CASSTLGGEETQYF.

This clonotype was found many times. The chain is built from TRBV9 and TRBJ1-6; D is unresolved. Trimming removed 0 bases at V and 8 bases at J, with 12 bases between. The CDR3 sequence is 15 residues long. CDR1 is SGDLS, CDR2 YYNGEE, per germline. This CDR3 is CASSVATGGDSPLHF. DNA of the CDR3: TGTGCCAGCAGCGTAGCTACCGGAGGAGATTCACCCCTCCACTTT. Full variable domain (remainder filled in from reference TRBV9 and TRBJ1-6): DSGVTQTPKHLITATGQRVTLRCSPRSGDLSVYWYQQSLDQGLQFLIQYYNGEERAKGNILERFSAQQFPDLHSELNLSSLELGDSALYFCASSVATGGDSPLHFGNGTRLTVT.

In its sample, this clonotype was seen many times. The chain carries TRBV18 and TRBJ2-1, with D perhaps TRBD2 (6 bases). The CDR3 runs 16 residues. CDR1 KGHSH and CDR2 LQKENI come from the germline V gene. Trimming left V 6 bases short and J 0 bases short, with 15 bases between. CDR3 residues: CASSPPGGSSYNEQFF. The CDR3 DNA reads TGTGCCAGCTCCCCCCCCGGGGGAAGCTCCTACAATGAGCAGTTCTTC.

This clonotype was picked up many times. The V and J genes are TRBV20-1 and TRBJ2-2, with a tentative D call TRBD1 (6 bases). V lost 1 base and J lost 5, with 20 bases in between. Looked up from germline, CDR1 is DFQATT and CDR2 is SNEGSKA (reference sequence). The CDR3 has 17 amino acids. The CDR3 is CSARVKEGDNPTGELFF. CDR3 bases: TGCAGTGCTAGAGTGAAAGAGGGGGATAACCCGACCGGGGAGCTGTTTTTT.

This clonotype was seen many times. V usage is TRBV5-5 and J usage is TRBJ2-2; no clear D. Germline lookup yields CDR1 SGHKS and CDR2 YYEKEE (reference sequence). The CDR3 extends over 13 amino acids. Trimming took 5 bases from V and 4 from J, leaving 9 bases between them. The CDR3 bases are TGTGCCAGCAGTCCTTTAGGCACCGGGGAGCTGTTTTTT. Translated: CASSPLGTGELFF.

Many counts were recorded for this clonotype. The chain couples TRBV6-5 to TRBJ2-5, with 8 bases fitting TRBD2. Trimming took 10 bases from V and 0 from J; bases not matched to a gene: 4. Germline CDR1 reads MNHEY; CDR2 reads SVGAGI. This CDR3 has 13 amino acids. This chain's CDR3 is CATFSGNQETQYF. In DNA, the CDR3 is TGTGCCACCTTTAGCGGGAACCAAGAGACCCAGTACTTC.

This clonotype was counted ten times or more. This chain connects TRBV5-1 to TRBJ2-5, with 9 positions matching TRBD2. The CDR3 has 15 residues. J gave up 5 bases and V 4 bases, and 9 bases lay outside the gene matches. The germline CDR1 and CDR2 sequences are SGHRS and YFSETQ. CDR3 bases: TGCGCCAGCAGCCCGACGGGACTAGCTGGCGAGACCCAGTACTTC. It codes for CASSPTGLAGETQYF.